This TCR beta chain emerged from a study of cytomegalovirus exposure and HLA in healthy donors. Whole-study findings and limits: Across HLA loci, a later analysis found differing TCR association rates, with DRB1 most and HLA-C fewest. A highly shared variant cluster was judged a likely technical artifact. Accurate prediction of most subjects' HLA-A and HLA-B alleles from TCR beta sequences was reported.

The primer mix had 60 Vbeta and 13 Jbeta primers. Assay used: immunoSEQ multiplex PCR; TCRdb lists only in-frame clones, some missing. There are 60,000 to 80,000 clones in the sample, with about 5% held by the top ten. V was clipped by 2 bases and J by 5 bases; unmatched bases: 2. Per germline, CDR1 ENHRY and CDR2 SYGVKD. The CDR3 sequence is 14 residues long. With regard to this clone: Its matching antigen is unknown.

Sequenced sample: PBMCs. This chain connects TRBV10-3 to TRBJ2-2; TRBD1 matches 7 bases. The receptor's source is a man aged 40-55 years in good health and CMV-seronegative. The CDR3 protein is CAISEVTGTGELFF. As DNA, the CDR3 is TGTGCCATCAGTGAGGTGACAGGGACCGGGGAGCTGTTTTTT.